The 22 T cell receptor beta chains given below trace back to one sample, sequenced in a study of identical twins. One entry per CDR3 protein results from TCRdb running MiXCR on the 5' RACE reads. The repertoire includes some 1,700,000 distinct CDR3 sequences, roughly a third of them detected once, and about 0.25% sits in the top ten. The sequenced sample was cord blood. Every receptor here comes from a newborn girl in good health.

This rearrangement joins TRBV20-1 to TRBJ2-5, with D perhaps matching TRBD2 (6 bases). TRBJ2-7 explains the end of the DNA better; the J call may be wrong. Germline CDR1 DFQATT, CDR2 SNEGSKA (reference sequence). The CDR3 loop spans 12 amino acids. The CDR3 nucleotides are TGCAGTGCTAGTCGGGACTTCTACGAGCAGTACTTC. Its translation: CSASRDFYEQYF.

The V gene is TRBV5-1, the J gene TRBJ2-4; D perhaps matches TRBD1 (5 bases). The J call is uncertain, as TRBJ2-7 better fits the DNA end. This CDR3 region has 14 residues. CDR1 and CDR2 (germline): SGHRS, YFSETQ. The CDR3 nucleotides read TGCGCCAGCAGCTTGGAGACAGCGTTCAACGAGCAGTACTTC. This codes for CASSLETAFNEQYF.

The CDR3 bases are TGCGCCAGCAGCCCTCGTCCATTTGACAACACTGAAGCTTTCTTT. This codes for CASSPRPFDNTEAFF. The chain uses TRBV4-1 and TRBJ1-1; D uncertain. The CDR3 runs to 15 residues. With 4 bases removed from V and 2 bases from J, the gap between germline ends came to 14 bases. Looked up from germline, CDR1 is MGHRA and CDR2 is YSYEKL.

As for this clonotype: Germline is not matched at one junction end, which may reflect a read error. The CDR3: CASSFWTGDQPRHF. CDR3 DNA: TGTGCCAGCAGTTTTTGGACAGGGGATCAGCCCCGGCATTTT. This chain links TRBV12-3 or TRBV12-4 with TRBJ1-5, with 9 bases matching TRBD1. The CDR3 extends over 14 amino acids.

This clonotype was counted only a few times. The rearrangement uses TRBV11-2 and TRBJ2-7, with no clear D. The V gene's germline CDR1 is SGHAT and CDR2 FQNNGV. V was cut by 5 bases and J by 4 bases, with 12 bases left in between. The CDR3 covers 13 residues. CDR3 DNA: TGTGCCAGCAGCCCAAGATGGGAATACGAGCAGTACTTC. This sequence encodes CASSPRWEYEQYF.

CDR3 amino acids: CASSLYGLAAKNIQYF. In DNA, the CDR3 is TGTGCCAGCAGCTTATATGGACTAGCAGCCAAAAACATTCAGTACTTC. This chain links TRBV7-2 with TRBJ2-4; TRBD2 matches at 8 bases. The CDR3 runs to 16 residues. The germline gives CDR1 SGHTA, CDR2 FQGNSA. V was clipped by 2 bases and J by 0 bases; unmatched bases: 3. Full variable domain (rest looked up from reference TRBV7-2 and TRBJ2-4): GAGVSQSPSNKVTEKGKDVELRCDPISGHTALYWYRQSLGQGLEFLIYFQGNSAPDKSGLPSDRFSAERTGGSVSTLTIQRTQQEDSAVYLCASSLYGLAAKNIQYFGAGTRLSVL.

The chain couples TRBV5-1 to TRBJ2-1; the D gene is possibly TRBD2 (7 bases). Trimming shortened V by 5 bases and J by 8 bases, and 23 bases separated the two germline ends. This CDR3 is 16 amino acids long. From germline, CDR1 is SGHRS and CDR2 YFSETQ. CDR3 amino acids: CASRNSGGRSSDEQFF. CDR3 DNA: TGCGCCAGCAGAAATTCGGGGGGCCGGTCTTCCGATGAGCAGTTCTTC.

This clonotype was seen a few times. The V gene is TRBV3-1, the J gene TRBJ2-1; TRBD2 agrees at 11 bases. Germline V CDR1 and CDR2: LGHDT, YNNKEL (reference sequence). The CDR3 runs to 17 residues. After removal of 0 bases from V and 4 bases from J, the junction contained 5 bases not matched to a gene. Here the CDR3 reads CASSQDFRTSGYNEQFF. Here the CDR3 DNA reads TGTGCCAGCAGCCAAGATTTTCGGACTAGCGGGTACAATGAGCAGTTCTTC.

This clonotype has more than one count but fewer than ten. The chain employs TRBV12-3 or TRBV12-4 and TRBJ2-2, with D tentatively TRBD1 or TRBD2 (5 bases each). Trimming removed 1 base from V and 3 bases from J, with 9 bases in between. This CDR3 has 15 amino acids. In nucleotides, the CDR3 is TGTGCCAGCAGTTTAGAGGGGACGTACACCGGGGAGCTGTTTTTT. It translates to CASSLEGTYTGELFF.

CDR3 in DNA: TGTGCCAGCAGCTTAGCGCTCGGGGACAAGCAGTACTTC. Translated, it gives CASSLALGDKQYF. The chain carries TRBV7-9 and TRBJ2-7; D possibly corresponds to TRBD1 (6 bases). CDR3 length equals 13 residues. Trimming shortened V by 0 bases and J by 8 bases, and 11 bases separated the two germline ends. CDR1 SEHNR and CDR2 FQNEAQ come from the germline V gene (reference sequence).

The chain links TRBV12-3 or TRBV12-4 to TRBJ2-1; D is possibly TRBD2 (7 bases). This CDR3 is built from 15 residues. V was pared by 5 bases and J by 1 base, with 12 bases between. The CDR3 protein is CASSRGGHSYNEQFF. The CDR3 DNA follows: TGTGCCAGCAGTAGGGGGGGCCATTCCTACAATGAGCAGTTCTTC.

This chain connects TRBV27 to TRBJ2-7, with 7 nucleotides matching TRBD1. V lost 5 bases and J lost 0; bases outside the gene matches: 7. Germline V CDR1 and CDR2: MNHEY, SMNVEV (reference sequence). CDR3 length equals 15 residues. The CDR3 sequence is CASSQGTVLSYEQYF. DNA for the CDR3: TGTGCCAGCAGTCAAGGGACAGTGCTCTCCTACGAGCAGTACTTC.

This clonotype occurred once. The CDR3 region is CATSRGLWGSSGANVLTF. The CDR3 nucleotides are TGTGCCACCAGCAGAGGTCTCTGGGGGAGCTCTGGGGCCAACGTCCTGACTTTC. The V gene is TRBV15, the J gene TRBJ2-6, with D perhaps being TRBD1 or TRBD2 (5 bases each). Germline V gene sequence: CDR1 LNHNV, CDR2 YYDKDF (reference sequence). V lost 1 base, J lost 0 bases, and 13 bases lay in between. The CDR3 totals 18 residues.

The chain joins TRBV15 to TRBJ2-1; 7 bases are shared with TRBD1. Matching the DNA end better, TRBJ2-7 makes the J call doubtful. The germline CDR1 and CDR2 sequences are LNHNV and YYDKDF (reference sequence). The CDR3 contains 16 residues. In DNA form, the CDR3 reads TGTGCCACCAGCAGGGGGACAGCCTCCTCCTACAATGAGCAGTACTTC. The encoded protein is CATSRGTASSYNEQYF.

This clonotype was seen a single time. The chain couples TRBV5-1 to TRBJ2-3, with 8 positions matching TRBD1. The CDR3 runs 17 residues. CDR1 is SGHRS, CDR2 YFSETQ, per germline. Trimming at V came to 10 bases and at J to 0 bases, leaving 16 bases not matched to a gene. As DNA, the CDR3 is TGCGCCTGCACCCTAGACAGGGGATTGACTAGCACAGATACGCAGTATTTT. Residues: CACTLDRGLTSTDTQYF.

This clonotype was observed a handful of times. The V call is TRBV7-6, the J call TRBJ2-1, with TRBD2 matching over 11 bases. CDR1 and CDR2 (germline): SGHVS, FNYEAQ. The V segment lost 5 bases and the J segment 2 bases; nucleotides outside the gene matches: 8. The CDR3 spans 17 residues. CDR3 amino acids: CASSDKTTSGTYNEQFF. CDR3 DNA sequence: TGTGCCAGCAGCGATAAGACGACTAGCGGGACCTACAATGAGCAGTTCTTC. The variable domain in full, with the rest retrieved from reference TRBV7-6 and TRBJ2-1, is GAGVSQSPRYKVTKRGQDVALRCDPISGHVSLYWYRQALGQGPEFLTYFNYEAQQDKSGLPNDRFSAERPEGSISTLTIQRTEQRDSAMYRCASSDKTTSGTYNEQFFGPGTRLTVL.

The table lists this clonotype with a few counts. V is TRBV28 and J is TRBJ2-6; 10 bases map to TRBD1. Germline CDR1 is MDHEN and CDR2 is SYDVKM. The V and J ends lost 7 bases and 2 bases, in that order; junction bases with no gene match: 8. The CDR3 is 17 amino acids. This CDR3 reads CASTPGQGVTGANVLTF. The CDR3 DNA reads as TGTGCCAGCACACCAGGACAGGGGGTAACTGGGGCCAACGTCCTGACTTTC.

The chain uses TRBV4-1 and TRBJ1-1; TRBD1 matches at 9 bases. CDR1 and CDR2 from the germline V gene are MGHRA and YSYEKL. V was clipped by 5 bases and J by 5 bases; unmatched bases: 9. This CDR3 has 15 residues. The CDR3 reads CASSISQGAGTEAFF. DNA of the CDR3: TGCGCCAGCAGCATCTCACAGGGGGCAGGTACTGAAGCTTTCTTT.

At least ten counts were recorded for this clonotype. CDR3 loop: CSALLTGSKETQYF. In DNA, the CDR3 is TGCAGTGCCCTACTGACAGGGTCTAAAGAGACCCAGTACTTC. The rearrangement joins TRBV20-1 to TRBJ2-5, with TRBD1 matching 7 bases. This CDR3 region has 14 residues. Germline V gene sequence: CDR1 DFQATT, CDR2 SNEGSKA (reference sequence). V was clipped by 6 bases and J by 3 bases; unmatched bases: 10.

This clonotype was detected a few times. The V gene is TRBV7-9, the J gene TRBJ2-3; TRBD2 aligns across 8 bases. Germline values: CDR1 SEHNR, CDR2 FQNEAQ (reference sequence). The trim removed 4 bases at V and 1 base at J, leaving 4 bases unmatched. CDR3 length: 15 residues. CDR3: CASSSRTSRTDTQYF. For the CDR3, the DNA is TGTGCCAGCAGCTCCCGGACTAGCCGCACAGATACGCAGTATTTT.

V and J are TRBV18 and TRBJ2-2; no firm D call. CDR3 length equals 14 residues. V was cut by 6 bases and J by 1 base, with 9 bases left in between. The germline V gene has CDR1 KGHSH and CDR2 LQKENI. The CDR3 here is CASSSRQNTGELFF. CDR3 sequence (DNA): TGTGCCAGCTCGTCTCGACAGAACACCGGGGAGCTGTTTTTT. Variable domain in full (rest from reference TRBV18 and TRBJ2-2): NAGVMQNPRHLVRRRGQEARLRCSPMKGHSHVYWYRQLPEEGLKFMVYLQKENIIDESGMPKERFSAEFPKEGPSILRIQQVVRGDSAAYFCASSSRQNTGELFFGEGSRLTVL.

In nucleotides, the CDR3 is TGTGCCAGCAGTGGTCGACTAGCGGGGGATACCGGGGAGCTGTTTTTT. Translation gives CASSGRLAGDTGELFF. The rearrangement links TRBV2 to TRBJ2-2, with TRBD2 identical over 12 bases. Germline CDR1 SNHLY, CDR2 FYNNEI. V shed 4 bases, J shed 5 bases, and the junction held 5 bases outside the gene matches. The CDR3 is 16 residues long.